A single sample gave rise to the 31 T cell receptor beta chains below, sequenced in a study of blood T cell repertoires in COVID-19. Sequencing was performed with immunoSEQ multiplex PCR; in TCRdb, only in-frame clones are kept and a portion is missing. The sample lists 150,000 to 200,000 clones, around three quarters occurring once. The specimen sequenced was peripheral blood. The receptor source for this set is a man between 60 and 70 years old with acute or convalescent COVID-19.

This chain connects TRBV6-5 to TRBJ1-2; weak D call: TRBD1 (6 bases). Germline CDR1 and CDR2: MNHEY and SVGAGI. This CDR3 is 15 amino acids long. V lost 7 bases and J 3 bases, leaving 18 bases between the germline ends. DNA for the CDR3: TGTGCCAGCATCGACGGGGGGGCTGGTGACTATGGCTACACCTTC. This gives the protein CASIDGGAGDYGYTF.

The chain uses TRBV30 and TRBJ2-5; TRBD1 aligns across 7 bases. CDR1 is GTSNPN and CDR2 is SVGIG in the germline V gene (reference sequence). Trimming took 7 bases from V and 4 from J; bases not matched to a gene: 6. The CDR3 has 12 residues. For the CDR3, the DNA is TGTGCCTTAGACCGACAGGGAGAGACCCAGTACTTC. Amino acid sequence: CALDRQGETQYF.

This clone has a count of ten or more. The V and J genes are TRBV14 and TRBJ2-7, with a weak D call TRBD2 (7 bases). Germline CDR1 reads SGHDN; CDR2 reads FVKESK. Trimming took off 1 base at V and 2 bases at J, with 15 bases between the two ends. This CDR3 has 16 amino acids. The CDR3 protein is CASSQGGGPSPYEQYF. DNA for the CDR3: TGTGCCAGCAGCCAAGGGGGGGGCCCCTCTCCCTACGAGCAGTACTTC.

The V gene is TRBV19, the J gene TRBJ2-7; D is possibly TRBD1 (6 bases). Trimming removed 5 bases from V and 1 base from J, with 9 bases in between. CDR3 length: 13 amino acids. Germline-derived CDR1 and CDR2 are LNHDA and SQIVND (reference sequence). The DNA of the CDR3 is TGTGCCAGTAGTTGGGACACTTCCTACGAGCAGTACTTC. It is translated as CASSWDTSYEQYF.

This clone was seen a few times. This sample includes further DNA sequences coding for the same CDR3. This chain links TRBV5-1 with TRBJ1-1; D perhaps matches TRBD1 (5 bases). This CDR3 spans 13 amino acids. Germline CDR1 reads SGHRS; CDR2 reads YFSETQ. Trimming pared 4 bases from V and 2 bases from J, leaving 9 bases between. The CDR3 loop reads CASSLQGNTEAFF. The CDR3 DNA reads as TGCGCCAGCAGCCTGCAGGGCAACACTGAAGCTTTCTTT.

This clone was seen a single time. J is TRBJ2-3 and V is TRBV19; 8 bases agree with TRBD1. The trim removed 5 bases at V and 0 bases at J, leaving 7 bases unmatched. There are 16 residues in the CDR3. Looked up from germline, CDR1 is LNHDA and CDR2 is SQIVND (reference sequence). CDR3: CASSETGVVSTDTQYF. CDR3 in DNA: TGTGCCAGTAGTGAGACAGGGGTGGTTAGCACAGATACGCAGTATTTT.

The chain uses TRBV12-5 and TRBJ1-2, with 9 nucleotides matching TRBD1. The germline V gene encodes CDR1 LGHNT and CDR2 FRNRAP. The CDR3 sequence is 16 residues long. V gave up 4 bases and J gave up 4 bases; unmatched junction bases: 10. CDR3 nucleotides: TGTGCTAGTGGTTGGTCATCCTCGGGACAGGGCTATGGCTACACCTTC. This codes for CASGWSSSGQGYGYTF.

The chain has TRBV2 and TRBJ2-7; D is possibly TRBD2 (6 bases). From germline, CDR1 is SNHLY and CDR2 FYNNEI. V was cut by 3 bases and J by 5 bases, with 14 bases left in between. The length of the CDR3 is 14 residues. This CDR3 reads CASSEYGGKDEQYF. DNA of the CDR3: TGTGCCAGCAGTGAGTATGGGGGGAAGGACGAGCAGTACTTC.

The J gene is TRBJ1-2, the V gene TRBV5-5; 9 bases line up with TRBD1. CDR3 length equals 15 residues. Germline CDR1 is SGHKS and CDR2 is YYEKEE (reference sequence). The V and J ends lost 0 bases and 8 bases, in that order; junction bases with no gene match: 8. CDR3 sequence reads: CASSLAGTGNDGYTF. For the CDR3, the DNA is TGTGCCAGCAGCTTGGCAGGGACAGGGAATGACGGCTACACCTTC.

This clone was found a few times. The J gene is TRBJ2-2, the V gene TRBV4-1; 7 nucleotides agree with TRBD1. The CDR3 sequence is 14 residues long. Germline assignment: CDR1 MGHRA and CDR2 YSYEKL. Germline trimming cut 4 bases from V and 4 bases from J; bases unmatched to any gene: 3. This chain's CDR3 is CASSPQGVTGELFF. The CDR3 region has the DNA TGCGCCAGCAGCCCTCAGGGGGTCACCGGGGAGCTGTTTTTT.

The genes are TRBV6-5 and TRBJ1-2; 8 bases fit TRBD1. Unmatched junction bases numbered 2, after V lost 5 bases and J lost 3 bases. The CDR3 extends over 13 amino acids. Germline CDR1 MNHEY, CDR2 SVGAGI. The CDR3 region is CASSQTGDYGYTF. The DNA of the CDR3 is TGTGCCAGCAGTCAGACAGGGGACTATGGCTACACCTTC.

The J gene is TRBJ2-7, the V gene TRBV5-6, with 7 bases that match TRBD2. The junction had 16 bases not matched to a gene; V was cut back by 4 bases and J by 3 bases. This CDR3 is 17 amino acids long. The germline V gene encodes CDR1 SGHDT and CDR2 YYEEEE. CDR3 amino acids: CASSHRTRGGRDYEQYF. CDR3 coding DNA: TGTGCCAGCAGCCATAGGACTAGAGGTGGGCGAGACTACGAGCAGTACTTC.

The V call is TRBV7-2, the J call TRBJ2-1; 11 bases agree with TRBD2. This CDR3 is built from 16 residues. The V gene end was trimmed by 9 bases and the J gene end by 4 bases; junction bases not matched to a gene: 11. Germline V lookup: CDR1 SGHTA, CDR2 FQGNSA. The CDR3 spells CASLRYRTSGYNEQFF. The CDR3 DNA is TGTGCCAGTCTACGATACAGGACTAGCGGGTACAATGAGCAGTTCTTC.

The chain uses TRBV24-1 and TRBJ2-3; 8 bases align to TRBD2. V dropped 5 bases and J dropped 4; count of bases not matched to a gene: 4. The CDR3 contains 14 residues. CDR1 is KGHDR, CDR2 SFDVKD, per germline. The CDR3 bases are TGTGCCACCAGTGCCCGGGGGGGCGCAGATACGCAGTATTTT. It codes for CATSARGGADTQYF.

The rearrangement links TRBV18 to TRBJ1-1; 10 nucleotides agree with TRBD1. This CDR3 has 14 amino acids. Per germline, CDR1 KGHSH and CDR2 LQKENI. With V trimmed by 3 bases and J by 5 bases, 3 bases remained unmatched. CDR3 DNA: TGTGCCAGCTCACCCGACAGGGGGCGGACTGAAGCTTTCTTT. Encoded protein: CASSPDRGRTEAFF.

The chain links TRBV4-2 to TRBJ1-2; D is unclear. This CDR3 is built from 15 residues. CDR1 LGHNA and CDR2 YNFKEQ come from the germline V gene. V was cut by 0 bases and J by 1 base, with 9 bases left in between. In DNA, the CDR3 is TGTGCCAGCAGCCAAGAGAGAAACAGTAACTATGGCTACACCTTC. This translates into CASSQERNSNYGYTF.

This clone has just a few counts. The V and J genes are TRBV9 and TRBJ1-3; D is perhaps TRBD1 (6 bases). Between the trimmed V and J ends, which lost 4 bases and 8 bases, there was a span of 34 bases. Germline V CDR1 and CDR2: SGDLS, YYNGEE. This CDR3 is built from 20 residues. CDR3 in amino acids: CASSKEAGWGWGRGSDTIYF. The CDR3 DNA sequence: TGTGCCAGCAGCAAAGAAGCTGGTTGGGGCTGGGGGCGCGGGTCCGACACCATATATTTT.

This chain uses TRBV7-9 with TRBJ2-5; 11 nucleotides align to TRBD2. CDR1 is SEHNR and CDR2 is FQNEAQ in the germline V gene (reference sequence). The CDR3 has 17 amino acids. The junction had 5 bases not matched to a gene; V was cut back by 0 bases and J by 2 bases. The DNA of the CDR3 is TGTGCCAGCAGCTTAGCTCTACTAGCGGGGGATCAAGAGACCCAGTACTTC. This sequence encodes CASSLALLAGDQETQYF.

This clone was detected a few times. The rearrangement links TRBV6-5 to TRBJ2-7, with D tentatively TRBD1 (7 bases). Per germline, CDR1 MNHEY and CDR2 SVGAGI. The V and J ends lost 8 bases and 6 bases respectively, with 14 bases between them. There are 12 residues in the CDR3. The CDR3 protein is CASGDREAEQYF. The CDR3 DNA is TGTGCCAGCGGCGACAGGGAGGCCGAGCAGTACTTC.

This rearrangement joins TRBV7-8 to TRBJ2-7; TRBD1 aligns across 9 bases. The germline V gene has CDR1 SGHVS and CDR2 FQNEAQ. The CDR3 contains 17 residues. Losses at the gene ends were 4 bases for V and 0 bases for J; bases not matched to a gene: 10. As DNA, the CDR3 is TGTGCCAGCAGCTCCCAGGTGGGACAGGGAAGCTCCTACGAGCAGTACTTC. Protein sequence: CASSSQVGQGSSYEQYF.

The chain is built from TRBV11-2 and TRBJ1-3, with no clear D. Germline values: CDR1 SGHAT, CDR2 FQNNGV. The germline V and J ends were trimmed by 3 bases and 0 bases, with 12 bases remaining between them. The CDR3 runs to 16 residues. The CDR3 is CASSLVTSNSGNTIYF. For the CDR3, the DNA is TGTGCCAGCAGCTTGGTAACTTCCAACTCTGGAAACACCATATATTTT.

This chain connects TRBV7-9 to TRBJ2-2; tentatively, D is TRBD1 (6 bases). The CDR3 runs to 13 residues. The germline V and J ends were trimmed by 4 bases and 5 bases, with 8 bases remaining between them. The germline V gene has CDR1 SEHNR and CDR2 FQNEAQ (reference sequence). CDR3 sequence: CASSSRGTGELFF. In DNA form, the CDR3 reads TGTGCCAGCAGCTCCAGGGGAACCGGGGAGCTGTTTTTT.

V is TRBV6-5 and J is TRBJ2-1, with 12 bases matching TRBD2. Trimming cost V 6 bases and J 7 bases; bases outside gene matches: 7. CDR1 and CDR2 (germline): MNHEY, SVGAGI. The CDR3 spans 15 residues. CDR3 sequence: CASRLLAGGSNEQFF. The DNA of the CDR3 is TGTGCCAGCAGGCTTCTAGCGGGGGGGAGTAATGAGCAGTTCTTC.

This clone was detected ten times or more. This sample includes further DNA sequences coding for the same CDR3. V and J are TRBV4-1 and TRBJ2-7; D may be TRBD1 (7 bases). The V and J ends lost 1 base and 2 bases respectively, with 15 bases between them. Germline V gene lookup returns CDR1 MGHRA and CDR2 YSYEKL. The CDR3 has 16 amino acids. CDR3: CASSQGGTATAYEQYF. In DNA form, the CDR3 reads TGCGCCAGCAGCCAAGGCGGGACAGCTACAGCCTACGAGCAGTACTTC.

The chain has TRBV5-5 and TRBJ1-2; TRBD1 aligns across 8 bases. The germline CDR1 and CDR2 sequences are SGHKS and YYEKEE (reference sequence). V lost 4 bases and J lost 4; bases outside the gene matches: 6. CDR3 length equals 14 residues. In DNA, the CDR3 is TGTGCCAGCAGCATCGACAGGGGCGTCTATGGCTACACCTTC. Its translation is CASSIDRGVYGYTF.

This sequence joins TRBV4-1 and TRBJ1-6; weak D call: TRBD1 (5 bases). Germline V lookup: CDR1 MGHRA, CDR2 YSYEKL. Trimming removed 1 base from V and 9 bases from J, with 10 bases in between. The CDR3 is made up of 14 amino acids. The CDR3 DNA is TGCGCCAGCAGCCAAGTGGAGGGGATTTCACCCCTCCACTTT. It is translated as CASSQVEGISPLHF.

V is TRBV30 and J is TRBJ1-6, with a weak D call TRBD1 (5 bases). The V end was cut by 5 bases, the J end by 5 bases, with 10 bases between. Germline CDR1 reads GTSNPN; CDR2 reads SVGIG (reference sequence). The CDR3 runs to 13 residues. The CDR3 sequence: CAWSQAHNSPLHF. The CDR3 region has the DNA TGTGCCTGGTCACAGGCCCATAATTCACCCCTCCACTTT.

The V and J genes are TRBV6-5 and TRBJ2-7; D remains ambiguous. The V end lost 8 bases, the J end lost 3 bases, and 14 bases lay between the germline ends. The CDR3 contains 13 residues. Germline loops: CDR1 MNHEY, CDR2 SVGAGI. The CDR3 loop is CASSPLNFYEQYF. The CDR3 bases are TGTGCCAGCTCTCCCCTTAATTTCTACGAGCAGTACTTC.

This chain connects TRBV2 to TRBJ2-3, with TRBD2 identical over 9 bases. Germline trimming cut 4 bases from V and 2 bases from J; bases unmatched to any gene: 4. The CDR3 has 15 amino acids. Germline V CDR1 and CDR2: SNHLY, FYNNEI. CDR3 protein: CASSATSGNTDTQYF. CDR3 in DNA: TGTGCCAGCAGTGCGACTAGCGGAAACACAGATACGCAGTATTTT.

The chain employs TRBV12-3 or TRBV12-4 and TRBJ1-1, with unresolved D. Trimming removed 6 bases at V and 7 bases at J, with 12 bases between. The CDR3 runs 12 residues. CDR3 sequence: CASRLTLYEAFF. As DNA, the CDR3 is TGTGCCAGCAGACTAACACTTTATGAAGCTTTCTTT.

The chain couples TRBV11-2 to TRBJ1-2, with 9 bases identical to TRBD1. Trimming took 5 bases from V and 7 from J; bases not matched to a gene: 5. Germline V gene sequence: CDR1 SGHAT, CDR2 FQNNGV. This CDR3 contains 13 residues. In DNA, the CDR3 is TGTGCCAGCAGCAAAACAGGGGGCAGTGGCTACACCTTC. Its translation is CASSKTGGSGYTF.